The rows below give T cell receptor beta chains drawn from one sample of a study of T cell responses to AZD1222 COVID-19 vaccine. Clones were sequenced by immunoSEQ multiplex PCR, and TCRdb holds only the in-frame ones, with some missing. Among about 110,000 clones listed, 70% to 90% were seen once. Sequences were derived from peripheral blood, sampled on day 0 of AZD1222 vaccination. The source of these receptors is an adult in good health. CDR3s include the opening cysteine and the closing phenylalanine or tryptophan. Fields, in order: V gene, clone size, J gene, D gene, CDR3 protein, CDR3 DNA. D genes are given only for firm matches. The size field is filled for only some rows; it gives once, few, many or a size class.

v_call: TRBV20-1; clone_size: -; j_call: TRBJ2-1; d_call: -; cdr3_aa: CSAHYSVEQFF; cdr3_nt: TGCAGTGCCCACTACTCTGTTGAGCAGTTCTTC
v_call: TRBV11-2; clone_size: -; j_call: TRBJ1-3; d_call: TRBD1; cdr3_aa: CASSLVGQPGNTIYF; cdr3_nt: TGTGCCAGCAGCTTAGTGGGACAGCCAGGAAACACCATATATTTT
v_call: TRBV19; clone_size: -; j_call: TRBJ1-5; d_call: -; cdr3_aa: CASSIGKQGWGQPQHF; cdr3_nt: TGTGCCAGTAGTATTGGGAAACAGGGTTGGGGTCAGCCCCAGCATTTT
v_call: TRBV6-6; clone_size: -; j_call: TRBJ1-2; d_call: -; cdr3_aa: CASSYASGDNYGYTF; cdr3_nt: TGTGCCAGCAGTTACGCCTCAGGGGATAACTATGGCTACACCTTC
v_call: TRBV18; clone_size: -; j_call: TRBJ2-5; d_call: TRBD2; cdr3_aa: CASSRGLAGAMETQYF; cdr3_nt: TGTGCCAGCTCACGGGGACTAGCGGGGGCGATGGAGACCCAGTACTTC
v_call: TRBV7-8; clone_size: -; j_call: TRBJ1-1; d_call: -; cdr3_aa: CASSLRGRRDPSLPNTEAFF; cdr3_nt: TGTGCCAGCAGCTTAAGGGGGAGAAGAGACCCCTCCTTACCGAACACTGAAGCTTTCTTT
v_call: TRBV5-1; clone_size: -; j_call: TRBJ1-5; d_call: -; cdr3_aa: CASSLGSPSNQPQHF; cdr3_nt: TGCGCCAGCAGCCTGGGGAGCCCTAGCAATCAGCCCCAGCATTTT
v_call: TRBV5-4; clone_size: -; j_call: TRBJ2-7; d_call: TRBD2; cdr3_aa: CASSLSASGVAYEQYF; cdr3_nt: TGTGCCAGCAGCTTGTCGGCTAGCGGGGTCGCCTACGAGCAGTACTTC
v_call: TRBV2; clone_size: -; j_call: TRBJ2-6; d_call: -; cdr3_aa: CASSDPWVSGANVLTF; cdr3_nt: TGTGCCAGCAGTGACCCTTGGGTCTCTGGGGCCAACGTCCTGACTTTC
v_call: TRBV6-1; clone_size: -; j_call: TRBJ1-2; d_call: -; cdr3_aa: CASSEVGGNYGYTF; cdr3_nt: TGTGCCAGCAGTGAAGTTGGAGGGAACTATGGCTACACCTTC
v_call: TRBV28; clone_size: -; j_call: TRBJ1-1; d_call: -; cdr3_aa: CASRIGTVNTEAFF; cdr3_nt: TGTGCCAGCAGAATTGGGACGGTGAACACTGAAGCTTTCTTT
v_call: TRBV7-2; clone_size: once; j_call: TRBJ1-3; d_call: TRBD1; cdr3_aa: CASSLIAGTERNTIYF; cdr3_nt: TGTGCCAGCAGCTTAATAGCCGGGACAGAACGAAACACCATATATTTT
v_call: TRBV1; clone_size: -; j_call: TRBJ1-2; d_call: -; cdr3_aa: CTSLTGTGYGYTF; cdr3_nt: TGCACCAGCCTGACAGGGACAGGCTATGGCTACACCTTC
v_call: TRBV6-4; clone_size: -; j_call: TRBJ1-5; d_call: TRBD1; cdr3_aa: CASRTGDINQPQHF; cdr3_nt: TGTGCCAGCAGAACAGGGGATATCAATCAGCCCCAGCATTTT
v_call: TRBV9; clone_size: -; j_call: TRBJ1-1; d_call: TRBD1; cdr3_aa: CASSTSSTGGHIATEAFF; cdr3_nt: TGTGCCAGCAGCACCAGTTCGACAGGGGGGCATATTGCCACTGAAGCTTTCTTT
v_call: TRBV5-1; clone_size: -; j_call: TRBJ1-2; d_call: -; cdr3_aa: CASSLDSSTNYGYTF; cdr3_nt: TGCGCCAGCAGCTTGGATTCGAGCACTAACTATGGCTACACCTTC
v_call: TRBV30; clone_size: few; j_call: TRBJ1-5; d_call: -; cdr3_aa: CAWSAGWDSNQPQHF; cdr3_nt: TGTGCCTGGAGCGCCGGATGGGATAGCAATCAGCCCCAGCATTTT
v_call: TRBV6-5; clone_size: -; j_call: TRBJ1-1; d_call: TRBD1; cdr3_aa: CASSYFWRPRDSEAFF; cdr3_nt: TGTGCCAGCAGTTACTTTTGGCGCCCCCGGGACAGTGAAGCTTTCTTT
v_call: TRBV5-1; clone_size: -; j_call: TRBJ2-7; d_call: -; cdr3_aa: CASSLRILDEQYF; cdr3_nt: TGCGCCAGCAGCTTAAGAATTCTGGACGAGCAGTACTTC
v_call: TRBV30; clone_size: once; j_call: TRBJ2-7; d_call: -; cdr3_aa: CAWSVPRPAEQYF; cdr3_nt: TGTGCCTGGAGTGTACCCCGCCCCGCCGAGCAGTACTTC
v_call: TRBV7-9; clone_size: -; j_call: TRBJ2-5; d_call: TRBD2; cdr3_aa: CASSSLAGGAYQETQYF; cdr3_nt: TGTGCCAGCAGCTCCCTAGCGGGGGGCGCGTACCAAGAGACCCAGTACTTC
v_call: TRBV7-2; clone_size: -; j_call: TRBJ1-1; d_call: TRBD1; cdr3_aa: CASSLQGGTEAFF; cdr3_nt: TGTGCCAGCAGCTTGCAGGGGGGCACTGAAGCTTTCTTT
v_call: TRBV5-1; clone_size: -; j_call: TRBJ1-2; d_call: -; cdr3_aa: CASSSGRIYGYTF; cdr3_nt: TGCGCCAGCAGCTCAGGACGGATCTATGGCTACACCTTC
v_call: TRBV11-3; clone_size: -; j_call: TRBJ2-5; d_call: TRBD1; cdr3_aa: CASSQQGLETQYF; cdr3_nt: TGTGCCAGCAGCCAACAGGGGCTGGAGACCCAGTACTTC
v_call: TRBV3-1/TRBV3-2; clone_size: -; j_call: TRBJ1-5; d_call: -; cdr3_aa: CASSPRGGSNQPQHF; cdr3_nt: TGTGCCAGCAGCCCGCGAGGTGGGTCTAATCAGCCCCAGCATTTT
v_call: TRBV5-1; clone_size: -; j_call: TRBJ2-5; d_call: TRBD1; cdr3_aa: CASSIGQVGETQYF; cdr3_nt: TGCGCCAGCAGCATAGGACAGGTGGGAGAGACCCAGTACTTC
v_call: TRBV19; clone_size: once; j_call: TRBJ1-3; d_call: -; cdr3_aa: CASSTITSGNTIYF; cdr3_nt: TGTGCCAGTAGTACCATCACGTCTGGAAACACCATATATTTT